Shown below are 5 T cell receptor beta chains from a single sample sequenced in a study of OX40 agonist ivuxolimab in advanced cancers. Sequencing used immunoSEQ multiplex PCR; TCRdb keeps in-frame clones, though not all of them. The repertoire holds over 55,000 clones, with 70% to 85% as singletons. The source material was CD4+ or CD8+ T cells sorted from blood, sampled in a trial of the OX40 agonist ivuxolimab. Every receptor here comes from an adult with an advanced solid tumor such as melanoma, head and neck, liver or kidney cancer.

This clone was observed a few times. The V gene is TRBV5-1, the J gene TRBJ2-5; D not resolved. Germline-derived CDR1 and CDR2 are SGHRS and YFSETQ. This CDR3 is built from 12 residues. V dropped 0 bases and J dropped 5 bases, with 5 bases sitting between them. CDR3 in DNA: TGCGCCAGCAGCTTGGTCGGCGAGACCCAGTACTTC. The encoded protein is CASSLVGETQYF.

The V and J genes are TRBV7-6 and TRBJ2-1; TRBD2 agrees at 14 bases. V was pared by 3 bases and J by 8 bases, with 18 bases of the junction left unmatched. This CDR3 is 20 amino acids long. Per germline, CDR1 SGHVS and CDR2 FNYEAQ. CDR3: CASSLHPGTSGRLIRHEQFF. The CDR3 DNA follows: TGTGCCAGCAGCTTGCACCCCGGGACTAGCGGGAGACTAATACGGCATGAGCAGTTCTTC. The full variable domain, its missing parts supplied by reference TRBV7-6 and TRBJ2-1, is GAGVSQSPRYKVTKRGQDVALRCDPISGHVSLYWYRQALGQGPEFLTYFNYEAQQDKSGLPNDRFSAERPEGSISTLTIQRTEQRDSAMYRCASSLHPGTSGRLIRHEQFFGPGTRLTVL.

The chain couples TRBV18 to TRBJ2-1; TRBD1 matches at 7 bases. The V segment lost 2 bases and the J segment 10 bases; nucleotides outside the gene matches: 5. Germline CDR1 reads KGHSH; CDR2 reads LQKENI. This CDR3 has 13 residues. The CDR3 is CASSPDRDQEQFF. CDR3 DNA: TGTGCCAGCTCACCAGACAGGGATCAAGAGCAGTTCTTC.

The chain joins TRBV19 to TRBJ2-2; no clear D. The CDR3 runs 15 residues. Germline CDR1 LNHDA, CDR2 SQIVND (reference sequence). V was clipped by 6 bases and J by 5 bases, with 16 bases between them. DNA of the CDR3: TGTGCCAGTAGAAACGAGCCCGTCCTAACCGGGGAGCTGTTTTTT. Translated: CASRNEPVLTGELFF.

The chain employs TRBV5-6 and TRBJ2-2; D possibly corresponds to TRBD2 (5 bases). Trimming pared 0 bases from V and 0 bases from J, leaving 9 bases between. The CDR3 has 16 residues. The germline V gene encodes CDR1 SGHDT and CDR2 YYEEEE. DNA for the CDR3: TGTGCCAGCAGCTTGGGCCGAGGGCCGAACACCGGGGAGCTGTTTTTT. This gives the protein CASSLGRGPNTGELFF.